The present TCR beta chain was sequenced within a study of shared clonotypes between healthy human individuals. Turning to the study itself: Per-donor plates numbered three CD4 naive, three CD4 memory, two CD8 naive and one CD8 memory.

For this clone: This same CDR3 is encoded by further DNA sequences in the sample.

The CDR3 is made up of 11 amino acids. V lost 3 bases and J 7 bases, leaving 10 bases between the germline ends. Germline lookup yields CDR1 DFQATT and CDR2 SNEGSKA (reference sequence). TCRdb's copy holds only in-frame clones and misses some; the assay was immunoSEQ multiplex PCR. This table has around 2,000,000 clones, roughly 95% appearing once. The V and J genes are TRBV20-1 and TRBJ2-7, with D unclear. Sequences were obtained from naive CD4+ T cells sorted from blood. Specified subset: CD45RA+ positively selected. The clonotype was recovered from a man younger than 35 in good health. The CDR3 loop reads CSARGPREQYF. CDR3 DNA: TGCAGTGCTAGGGGCCCCCGTGAGCAGTACTTC.